This T cell receptor (beta chain) was identified in a study of CD8 T cells in ankylosing spondylitis. General observations from the study: Blood from ankylosing spondylitis patients appeared to carry a characteristic roughly 8-variant TCR beta motif.

Germline assignment: CDR1 SQVTM and CDR2 ANQGSEA. The CDR3 runs to 17 residues. V lost 8 bases to trimming and J lost 5 bases; unmatched junction nucleotides: 17. Remarks on this clonotype: Its antigen remains unknown.

The authors made TCR beta libraries by quantitative 5'-RACE with molecular barcodes. TCRdb reanalysed the 5' RACE reads using MiXCR and keeps one entry per CDR3 protein. In the table there are under 150,000 distinct CDR3 sequences, around 9.7% of which are singletons. The sequenced material came from blood, either unsorted or a sorted T cell fraction (not recorded which). The chain recombines TRBV29-1 with TRBJ2-2; TRBD2 matches at 10 bases. This receptor was taken from a male donor with ankylosing spondylitis or in good health (not recorded which). The CDR3 loop reads CSTRGSEGTSVTGELFF. As DNA, the CDR3 is TGCAGCACGAGAGGGTCGGAGGGGACTAGCGTAACCGGGGAGCTGTTTTTT.